The 20 T cell receptor beta chains given below trace back to one sample, sequenced in a study of regulatory T cells in long-lasting Graves disease. Library construction for TCR beta used iRepertoire HTBI primers and Arm-PCR of CDR3 regions. TCRdb processed the multiplex PCR reads anew with MiXCR; each CDR3 protein has one entry. The profile covers hundreds of thousands of distinct CDR3 sequences, with 15% to 20% appearing a single time and about 29% taken by the ten largest. This sample's time point: persistent/refractory GD, antithyroid drugs over 5 years with positive TRAb. Preparation of the TCR library used RNA extracted from PBMCs. Sequencing was performed on peripheral blood mononuclear cells (PBMCs), taken when the disease was refractory, from a patient treated with antithyroid drugs. Receptors originate from a female donor with Graves disease.

The sample holds many counts of this clonotype. This CDR3 reads CASSPLGAQPQHF. CDR3 nucleotides: TGTGCCAGCTCACCACTGGGTGCCCAGCCCCAGCATTTT. The gene calls are TRBV18 and TRBJ1-5; D call uncertain. Deletions cut 1 base from V and 7 bases from J, with 8 bases between. The CDR3 runs 13 residues. Germline V gives CDR1 KGHSH, CDR2 LQKENI.

This clonotype was observed a few times. V usage is TRBV3-1 and J usage is TRBJ1-1; D remains unclear. The V gene lost 7 bases and the J gene lost 4 bases, with 16 bases spanning the gap. Germline values: CDR1 LGHDT, CDR2 YNNKEL (reference sequence). The length of the CDR3 is 14 residues. The CDR3 region has the DNA TGTGCCAGCACCCTAAGGGAGGAGGGCACTGAAGCTTTCTTT. It yields the protein CASTLREEGTEAFF.

The table lists this clonotype with a few counts. This chain joins TRBV19 and TRBJ2-2, with 9 bases lining up with TRBD1. The CDR3 spans 16 residues. Per the germline V gene, CDR1 is LNHDA and CDR2 is SQIVND (reference sequence). V was clipped by 8 bases and J by 2 bases; unmatched bases: 9. The CDR3 reads CASSPRQGVNTGELFF. Written as DNA, the CDR3 is TGTGCCAGTTCCCCCCGACAGGGGGTCAACACCGGGGAGCTGTTTTTT.

The chain combines TRBV4-1 with TRBJ2-4; D is unclear. The CDR3 has 18 residues. Trimming removed 0 bases at V and 0 bases at J, with 15 bases between. Per germline, CDR1 MGHRA and CDR2 YSYEKL. The CDR3 bases are TGCGCCAGCAGCCAAGAGGGGATGCGGAGTGTAGCCAAAAACATTCAGTACTTC. This translates into CASSQEGMRSVAKNIQYF.

V gene TRBV18 combines with J gene TRBJ1-2; D is unclear. This CDR3 contains 16 residues. From germline, CDR1 is KGHSH and CDR2 LQKENI. Between the trimmed V and J ends, which lost 4 bases and 2 bases, there was a span of 17 bases. This chain's CDR3 is CASSLNDGFTNYGYTF. The CDR3 nucleotides read TGTGCCAGCTCACTGAATGATGGGTTTACAAACTATGGCTACACCTTC.

This clonotype has at least ten counts. The V and J genes are TRBV7-2 and TRBJ1-1; unclear D gene. Germline V CDR1 and CDR2: SGHTA, FQGNSA. The CDR3 spans 14 residues. The V end was cut by 6 bases, the J end by 1 base, with 12 bases between. The CDR3 spells CASSPRGGNTEAFF. Written as DNA, the CDR3 is TGTGCCAGCAGTCCCCGGGGAGGGAACACTGAAGCTTTCTTT.

This clonotype was picked up a small number of times. The chain employs TRBV7-8 and TRBJ2-7; 8 nucleotides align to TRBD1. Per the germline V gene, CDR1 is SGHVS and CDR2 is FQNEAQ. The CDR3 spans 14 residues. J lost 4 bases, V lost 4 bases, and 6 bases had no gene match. The CDR3 reads CASSSTRTGYEQYF. Written as DNA, the CDR3 is TGTGCCAGCAGCTCCACCAGGACAGGGTACGAGCAGTACTTC. The whole variable domain, remainder taken from reference TRBV7-8 and TRBJ2-7, is GAGVSQSPRYKVAKRGQDVALRCDPISGHVSLFWYQQALGQGPEFLTYFQNEAQLDKSGLPSDRFFAERPEGSVSTLKIQRTQQEDSAVYLCASSSTRTGYEQYFGPGTRLTVT.

This clonotype was recorded a few times. This chain joins TRBV7-9 and TRBJ1-2, with D possibly TRBD1 on 6 matching bases. Trimming left V 5 bases short and J 4 bases short, with 14 bases between. The CDR3 spans 14 residues. Germline CDR1 reads SEHNR; CDR2 reads FQNEAQ (reference sequence). The CDR3 region is CASSPVSGAYGYTF. In nucleotides, the CDR3 is TGTGCCAGCAGCCCTGTGTCGGGGGCCTATGGCTACACCTTC.

This clonotype was recorded many times. V and J are TRBV28 and TRBJ2-4, with D perhaps matching TRBD1 (5 bases). The CDR3 loop spans 13 amino acids. Trimming pared 6 bases from V and 6 bases from J, leaving 12 bases between. CDR1 is MDHEN, CDR2 SYDVKM, per germline. The CDR3 reads CASRGYRLNIQYF. CDR3 nucleotides: TGTGCCAGCAGGGGGTACAGGTTAAACATTCAGTACTTC.

This clonotype was detected ten times or more. The V gene is TRBV6-2 or TRBV6-3, the J gene TRBJ1-5, with D perhaps TRBD1 (6 bases). The CDR3 is made up of 15 amino acids. With 4 bases removed from V and 2 bases from J, the gap between germline ends came to 12 bases. In germline, CDR1 is MNHEY, CDR2 SVGEGT. The CDR3 DNA reads as TGTGCCAGCAGTTCCCGGGGGCATGGCAATCAGCCCCAGCATTTT. It translates to CASSSRGHGNQPQHF.

The chain joins TRBV30 to TRBJ2-6; no definite D call. The CDR3 is 16 residues long. Trimming stripped 3 bases from V and 2 bases from J, with 14 bases between. CDR1 is GTSNPN and CDR2 is SVGIG in the germline V gene (reference sequence). The chain's CDR3 is CAWRQDGLAGANVLTF. The CDR3 bases are TGTGCCTGGAGGCAGGACGGCCTTGCTGGGGCCAACGTCCTGACTTTC.

The chain recombines TRBV5-1 with TRBJ2-2, with TRBD2 identical over 11 bases. This CDR3 has 16 amino acids. Germline-derived CDR1 and CDR2 are SGHRS and YFSETQ. Trimming at V came to 0 bases and at J to 6 bases, leaving 4 bases not matched to a gene. DNA of the CDR3: TGCGCCAGCAGCTTGGTGACTAGCGGGGTTGCCGGGGAGCTGTTTTTT. Its translation: CASSLVTSGVAGELFF.

The V call is TRBV29-1, the J call TRBJ2-7, with D hard to call. In germline, CDR1 is SQVTM, CDR2 ANQGSEA. Trimming removed 3 bases at V and 2 bases at J, with 11 bases between. CDR3 length: 13 amino acids. CDR3 sequence reads: CSVEKPPAYEQYF. CDR3 in DNA: TGCAGCGTTGAGAAGCCGCCAGCCTACGAGCAGTACTTC.

This clonotype was seen many times. This rearrangement joins TRBV5-5 to TRBJ1-4; D ambiguous. Germline V gives CDR1 SGHKS, CDR2 YYEKEE (reference sequence). Deletions cut 0 bases from V and 8 bases from J, with 14 bases between. The CDR3 totals 15 residues. The CDR3 region has the DNA TGTGCCAGCAGCTTGGTGGTAGGCCTGGGCGAAAAACTGTTTTTT. This sequence encodes CASSLVVGLGEKLFF.

As for this clonotype: A much larger clone lies a single base off, so this may be a read error. This sequence joins TRBV30 and TRBJ1-2; no clear D. The CDR3 runs 14 residues. The V gene's germline CDR1 is GTSNPN and CDR2 SVGIG (reference sequence). CDR3 sequence reads: CTWRAKGGNYGYTF. The CDR3 nucleotides read TGTACCTGGAGGGCTAAAGGAGGGAACTATGGCTACACCTTC.

The chain uses TRBV7-2 and TRBJ2-5; D unclear. The germline V and J ends were trimmed by 5 bases and 5 bases, with 18 bases remaining between them. CDR3 length: 15 residues. CDR1 and CDR2 from the germline V gene are SGHTA and FQGNSA. This CDR3 reads CASSPLPKIGETQYF. As DNA, the CDR3 is TGTGCCAGCAGCCCCCTCCCGAAAATCGGGGAGACCCAGTACTTC.

The genes are TRBV5-1 and TRBJ2-7; 8 bases match TRBD1. J was trimmed by 7 bases and V by 3 bases; bases with no gene match: 6. The CDR3 totals 13 residues. Germline CDR1 and CDR2: SGHRS and YFSETQ. The DNA for the CDR3 is TGCGCCAGCAGCTCCAGGGGGCTTTTTGAGCAGTACTTC. It specifies CASSSRGLFEQYF. The variable domain in full, with the rest retrieved from reference TRBV5-1 and TRBJ2-7, is KAGVTQTPRYLIKTRGQQVTLSCSPISGHRSVSWYQQTPGQGLQFLFEYFSETQRNKGNFPGRFSGRQFSNSRSEMNVSTLELGDSALYLCASSSRGLFEQYFGPGTRLTVT.

The rearrangement uses TRBV7-3 and TRBJ1-1; perhaps TRBD1 as D (5 bases). CDR1 and CDR2 from the germline V gene are SGHTA and FQGTGA. The CDR3 extends over 15 amino acids. The V end was cut by 5 bases, the J end by 0 bases, with 13 bases between. The CDR3 region has the DNA TGTGCCAGCAGCCCGGGGGGGGGTCTGAACACTGAAGCTTTCTTT. It translates to CASSPGGGLNTEAFF. Full variable domain (rest looked up from reference TRBV7-3 and TRBJ1-1): GAGVSQTPSNKVTEKGKYVELRCDPISGHTALYWYRQSLGQGPEFLIYFQGTGAADDSGLPNDRFFAVRPEGSVSTLKIQRTERGDSAVYLCASSPGGGLNTEAFFGQGTRLTVV.

Worth noting for this clonotype: A single base separates this from a much larger clone, so it may be a read error. The chain recombines TRBV18 with TRBJ1-6, with a tentative D call TRBD1 (5 bases). Trimming removed 6 bases at V and 0 bases at J, with 12 bases between. Germline CDR1 KGHSH, CDR2 LQKENI. This CDR3 comprises 16 residues. The CDR3 bases are TGTGCCAGCTCTCAAAGCCAGGGCTCCTATAATTCACCCCTCCACTTT. As protein: CASSQSQGSYNSPLHF.

There are many counts of this clonotype. The genes are TRBV28 and TRBJ2-7; 8 nucleotides line up with TRBD2. The ends lost 7 bases at V and 3 bases at J; junction bases unmatched: 2. The CDR3 runs to 12 residues. Germline lookup yields CDR1 MDHEN and CDR2 SYDVKM. The CDR3 region has the DNA TGTGCCAGCACAACTAGCGGCTACGAGCAGTACTTC. Translated: CASTTSGYEQYF.